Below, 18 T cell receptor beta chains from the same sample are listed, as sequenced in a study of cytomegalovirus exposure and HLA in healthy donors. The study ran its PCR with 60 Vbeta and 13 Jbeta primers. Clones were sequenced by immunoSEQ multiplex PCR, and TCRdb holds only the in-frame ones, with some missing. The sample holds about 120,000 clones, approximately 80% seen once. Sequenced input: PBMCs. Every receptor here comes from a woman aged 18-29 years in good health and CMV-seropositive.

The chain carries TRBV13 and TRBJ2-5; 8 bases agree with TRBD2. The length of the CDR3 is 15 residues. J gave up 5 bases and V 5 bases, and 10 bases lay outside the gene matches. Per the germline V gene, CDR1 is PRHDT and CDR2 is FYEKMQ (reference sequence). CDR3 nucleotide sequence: TGTGCCAGCAGCCCAGAAAGCGGGAGACGGGAGACCCAGTACTTC. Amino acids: CASSPESGRRETQYF.

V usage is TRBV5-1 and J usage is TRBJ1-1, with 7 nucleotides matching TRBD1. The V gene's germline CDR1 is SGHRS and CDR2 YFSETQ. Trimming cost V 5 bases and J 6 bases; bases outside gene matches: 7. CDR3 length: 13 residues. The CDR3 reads CASRLTGEAEAFF. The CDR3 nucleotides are TGCGCCAGCAGACTAACAGGGGAAGCTGAAGCTTTCTTT.

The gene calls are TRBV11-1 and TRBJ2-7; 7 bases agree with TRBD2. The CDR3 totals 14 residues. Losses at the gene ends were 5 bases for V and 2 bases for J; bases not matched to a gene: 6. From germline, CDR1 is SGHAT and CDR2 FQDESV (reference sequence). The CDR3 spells CASSPGEGTYEQYF. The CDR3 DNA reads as TGTGCCAGCAGCCCGGGGGAGGGGACCTACGAGCAGTACTTC.

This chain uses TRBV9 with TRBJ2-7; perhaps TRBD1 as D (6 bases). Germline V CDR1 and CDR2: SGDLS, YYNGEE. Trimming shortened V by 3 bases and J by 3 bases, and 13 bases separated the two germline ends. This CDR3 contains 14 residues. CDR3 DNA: TGTGCCAGCAGCGCGGGGACATTGCGCTACGAGCAGTACTTC. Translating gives CASSAGTLRYEQYF. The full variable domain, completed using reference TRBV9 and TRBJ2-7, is DSGVTQTPKHLITATGQRVTLRCSPRSGDLSVYWYQQSLDQGLQFLIQYYNGEERAKGNILERFSAQQFPDLHSELNLSSLELGDSALYFCASSAGTLRYEQYFGPGTRLTVT.

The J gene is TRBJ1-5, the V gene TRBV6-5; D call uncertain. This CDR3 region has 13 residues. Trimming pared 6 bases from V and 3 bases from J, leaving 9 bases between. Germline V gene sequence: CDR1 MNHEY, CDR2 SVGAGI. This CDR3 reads CASSDTHNQPQHF. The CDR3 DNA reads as TGTGCCAGCAGCGACACTCACAATCAGCCCCAGCATTTT.

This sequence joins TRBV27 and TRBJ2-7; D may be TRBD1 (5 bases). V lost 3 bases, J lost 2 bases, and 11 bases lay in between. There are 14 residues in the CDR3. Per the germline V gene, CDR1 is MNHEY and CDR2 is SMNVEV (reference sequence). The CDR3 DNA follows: TGTGCCAGCAGTTTGAGGCAGGGCCCCTACGAGCAGTACTTC. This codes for CASSLRQGPYEQYF.

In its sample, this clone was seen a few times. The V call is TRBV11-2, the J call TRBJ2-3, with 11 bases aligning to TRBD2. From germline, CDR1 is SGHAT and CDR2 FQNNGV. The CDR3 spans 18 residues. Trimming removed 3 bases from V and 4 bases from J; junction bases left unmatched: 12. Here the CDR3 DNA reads TGTGCCAGCAGCTTGAGGGCGCCCACTAGCGGGAGAGCAGATACGCAGTATTTT. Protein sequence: CASSLRAPTSGRADTQYF.

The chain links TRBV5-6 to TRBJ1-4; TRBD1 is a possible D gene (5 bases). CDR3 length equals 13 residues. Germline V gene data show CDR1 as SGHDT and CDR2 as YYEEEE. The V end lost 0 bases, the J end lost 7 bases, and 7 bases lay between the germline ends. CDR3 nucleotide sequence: TGTGCCAGCAGCTTGGGACAGATTGAAAAACTGTTTTTT. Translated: CASSLGQIEKLFF.

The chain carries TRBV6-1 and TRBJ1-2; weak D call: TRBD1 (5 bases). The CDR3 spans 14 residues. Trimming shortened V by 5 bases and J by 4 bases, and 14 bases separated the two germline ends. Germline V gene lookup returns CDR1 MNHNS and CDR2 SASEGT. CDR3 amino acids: CASSLNQGGYGYTF. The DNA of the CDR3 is TGTGCCAGCAGTTTAAATCAGGGAGGCTATGGCTACACCTTC.

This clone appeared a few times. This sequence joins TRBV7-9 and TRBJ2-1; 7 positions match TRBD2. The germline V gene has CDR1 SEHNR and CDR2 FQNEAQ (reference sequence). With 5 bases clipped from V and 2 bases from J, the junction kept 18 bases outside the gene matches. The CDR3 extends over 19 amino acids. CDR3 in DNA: TGTGCCAGCAGCGCCCGGGGAAGCGGGATGTCCCTAACCTACAATGAGCAGTTCTTC. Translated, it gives CASSARGSGMSLTYNEQFF. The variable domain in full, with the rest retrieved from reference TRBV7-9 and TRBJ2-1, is DTGVSQNPRHKITKRGQNVTFRCDPISEHNRLYWYRQTLGQGPEFLTYFQNEAQLEKSRLLSDRFSAERPKGSFSTLEIQRTEQGDSAMYLCASSARGSGMSLTYNEQFFGPGTRLTVL.

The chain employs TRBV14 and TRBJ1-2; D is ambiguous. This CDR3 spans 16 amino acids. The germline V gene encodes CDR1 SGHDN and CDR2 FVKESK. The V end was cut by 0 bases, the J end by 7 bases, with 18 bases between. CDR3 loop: CASSQDPRWRAGGYTF. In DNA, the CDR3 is TGTGCCAGCAGCCAAGATCCTCGTTGGAGAGCGGGTGGCTACACCTTC. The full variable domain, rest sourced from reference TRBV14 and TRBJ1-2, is EAGVTQFPSHSVIEKGQTVTLRCDPISGHDNLYWYRRVMGKEIKFLLHFVKESKQDESGMPNNRFLAERTGGTYSTLKVQPAELEDSGVYFCASSQDPRWRAGGYTFGSGTRLTVV.

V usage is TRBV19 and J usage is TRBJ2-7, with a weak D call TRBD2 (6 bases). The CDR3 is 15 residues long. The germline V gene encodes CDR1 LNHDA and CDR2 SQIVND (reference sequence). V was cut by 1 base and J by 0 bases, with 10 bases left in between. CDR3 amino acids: CASSIAGDPSYEQYF. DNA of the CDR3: TGTGCCAGTAGTATAGCGGGGGACCCCTCCTACGAGCAGTACTTC.

CDR3 sequence: CASSADRASGANVLTF. In nucleotides, the CDR3 is TGTGCCAGCAGCGCAGACAGGGCCTCTGGGGCCAACGTCCTGACTTTC. V is TRBV5-4 and J is TRBJ2-6, with TRBD1 matching 7 bases. The CDR3 length is 16 residues. The germline V gene has CDR1 SGHNT and CDR2 YYREEE (reference sequence). Trimming took 4 bases from V and 0 from J; bases not matched to a gene: 4.

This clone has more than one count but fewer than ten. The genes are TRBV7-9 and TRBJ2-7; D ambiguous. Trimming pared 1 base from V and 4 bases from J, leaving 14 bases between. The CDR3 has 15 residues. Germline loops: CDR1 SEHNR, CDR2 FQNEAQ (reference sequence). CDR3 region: CASSLESQVYYEQYF. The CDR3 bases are TGTGCCAGCAGCTTAGAAAGTCAGGTTTATTACGAGCAGTACTTC.

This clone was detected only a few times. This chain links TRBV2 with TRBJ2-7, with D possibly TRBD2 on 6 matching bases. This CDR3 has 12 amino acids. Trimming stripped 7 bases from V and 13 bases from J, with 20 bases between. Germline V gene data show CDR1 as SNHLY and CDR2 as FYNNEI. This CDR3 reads CASTRDSHQPYF. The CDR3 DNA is TGTGCCAGCACTCGGGACTCCCACCAACCCTACTTC.

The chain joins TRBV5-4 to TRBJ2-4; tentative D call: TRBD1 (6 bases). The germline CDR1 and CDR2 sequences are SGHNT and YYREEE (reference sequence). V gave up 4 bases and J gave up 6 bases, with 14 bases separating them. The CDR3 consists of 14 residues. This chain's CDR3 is CASSPQGSSNIQYF. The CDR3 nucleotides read TGTGCCAGCAGCCCGCAGGGGTCCTCAAACATTCAGTACTTC.

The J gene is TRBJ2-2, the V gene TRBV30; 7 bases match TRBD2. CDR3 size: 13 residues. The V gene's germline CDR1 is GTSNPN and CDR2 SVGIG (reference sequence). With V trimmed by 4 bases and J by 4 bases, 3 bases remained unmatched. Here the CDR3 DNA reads TGTGCCTGGAACGGGGGGAGCACCGGGGAGCTGTTTTTT. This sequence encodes CAWNGGSTGELFF.

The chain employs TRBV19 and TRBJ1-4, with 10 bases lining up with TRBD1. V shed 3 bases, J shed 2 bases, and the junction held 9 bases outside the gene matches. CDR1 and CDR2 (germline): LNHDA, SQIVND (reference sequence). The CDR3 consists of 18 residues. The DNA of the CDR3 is TGTGCCAGTAGTATCGGGACAGGGGTGACAAGCACTAATGAAAAACTGTTTTTT. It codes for CASSIGTGVTSTNEKLFF.